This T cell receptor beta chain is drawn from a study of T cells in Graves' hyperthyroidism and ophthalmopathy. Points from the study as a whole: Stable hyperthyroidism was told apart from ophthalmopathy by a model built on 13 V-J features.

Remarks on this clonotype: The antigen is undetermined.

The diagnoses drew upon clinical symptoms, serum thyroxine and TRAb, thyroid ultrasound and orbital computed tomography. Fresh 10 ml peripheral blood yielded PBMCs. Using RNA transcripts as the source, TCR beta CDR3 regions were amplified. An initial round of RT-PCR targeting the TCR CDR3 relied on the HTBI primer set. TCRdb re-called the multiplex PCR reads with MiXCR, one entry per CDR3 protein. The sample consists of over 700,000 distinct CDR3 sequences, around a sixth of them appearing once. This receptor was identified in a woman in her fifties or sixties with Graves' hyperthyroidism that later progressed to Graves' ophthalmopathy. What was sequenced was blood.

CDR3 DNA sequence: TGTGCCAGCAGTTACGAGGGTATTTACACTGAAGCTTTCTTT. Residues: CASSYEGIYTEAFF. The chain employs TRBV6-2 or TRBV6-3 and TRBJ1-1; no clear D gene. The CDR3 has 14 amino acids. Between the trimmed V and J ends, which lost 2 bases and 3 bases, there was a span of 10 bases. Per the germline V gene, CDR1 is MNHEY and CDR2 is SVGEGT.